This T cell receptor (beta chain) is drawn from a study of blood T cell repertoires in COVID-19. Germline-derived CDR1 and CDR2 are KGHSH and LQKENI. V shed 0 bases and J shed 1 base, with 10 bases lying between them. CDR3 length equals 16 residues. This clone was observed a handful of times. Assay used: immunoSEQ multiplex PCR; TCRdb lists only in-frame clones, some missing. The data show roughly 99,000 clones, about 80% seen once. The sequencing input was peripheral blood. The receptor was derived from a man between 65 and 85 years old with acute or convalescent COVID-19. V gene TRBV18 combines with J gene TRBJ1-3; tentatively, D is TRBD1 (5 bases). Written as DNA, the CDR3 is TGTGCCAGCTCACCACCCGGCAGGGTATCTGGAAACACCATATATTTT. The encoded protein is CASSPPGRVSGNTIYF.